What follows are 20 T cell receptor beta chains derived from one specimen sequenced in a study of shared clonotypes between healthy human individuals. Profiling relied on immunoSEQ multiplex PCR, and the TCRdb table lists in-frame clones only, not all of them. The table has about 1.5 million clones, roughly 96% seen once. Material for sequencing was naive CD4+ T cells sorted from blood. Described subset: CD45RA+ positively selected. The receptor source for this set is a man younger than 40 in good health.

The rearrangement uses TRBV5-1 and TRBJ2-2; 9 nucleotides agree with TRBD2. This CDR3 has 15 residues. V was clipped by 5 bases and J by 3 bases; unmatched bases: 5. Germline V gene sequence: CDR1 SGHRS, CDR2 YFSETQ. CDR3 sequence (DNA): TGCGCCAGCAGAACTAGCGGGCCGCACACCGGGGAGCTGTTTTTT. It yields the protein CASRTSGPHTGELFF. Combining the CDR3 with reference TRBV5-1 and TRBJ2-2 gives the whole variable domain KAGVTQTPRYLIKTRGQQVTLSCSPISGHRSVSWYQQTPGQGLQFLFEYFSETQRNKGNFPGRFSGRQFSNSRSEMNVSTLELGDSALYLCASRTSGPHTGELFFGEGSRLTVL.

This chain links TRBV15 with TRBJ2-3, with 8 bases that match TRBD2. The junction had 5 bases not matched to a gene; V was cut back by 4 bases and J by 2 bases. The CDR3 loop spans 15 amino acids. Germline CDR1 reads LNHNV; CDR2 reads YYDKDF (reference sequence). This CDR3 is CATSILAGFTDTQYF. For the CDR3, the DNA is TGTGCCACCAGCATTCTAGCGGGCTTCACAGATACGCAGTATTTT.

The CDR3 loop is CASRETGGNEKLFF. In DNA, the CDR3 is TGTGCCAGCAGGGAAACAGGGGGAAATGAAAAACTGTTTTTT. The V gene is TRBV2, the J gene TRBJ1-4, with 8 bases aligning to TRBD1. The CDR3 has 14 amino acids. J was trimmed by 5 bases and V by 6 bases; bases with no gene match: 5. CDR1 SNHLY and CDR2 FYNNEI come from the germline V gene.

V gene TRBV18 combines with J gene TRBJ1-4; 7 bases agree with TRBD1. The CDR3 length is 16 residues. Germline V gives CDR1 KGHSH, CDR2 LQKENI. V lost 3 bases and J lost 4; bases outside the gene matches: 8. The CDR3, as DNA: TGTGCCAGCTCACCGCAGGTTCGACAGGGTAATGAAAAACTGTTTTTT. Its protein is CASSPQVRQGNEKLFF.

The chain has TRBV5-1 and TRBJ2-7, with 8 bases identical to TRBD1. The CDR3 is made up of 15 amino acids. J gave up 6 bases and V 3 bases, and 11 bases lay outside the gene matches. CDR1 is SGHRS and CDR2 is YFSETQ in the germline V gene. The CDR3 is CASSWGTGGQGEQYF. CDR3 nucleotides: TGCGCCAGCAGCTGGGGGACAGGCGGACAGGGCGAGCAGTACTTC.

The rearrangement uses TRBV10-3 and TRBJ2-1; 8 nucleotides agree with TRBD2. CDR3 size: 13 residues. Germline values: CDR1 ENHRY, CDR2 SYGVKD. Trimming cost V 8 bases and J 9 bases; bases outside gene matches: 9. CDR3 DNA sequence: TGTGCCATCGATAGCGGGAAGTTTGGTGAGCAGTTCTTC. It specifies CAIDSGKFGEQFF.

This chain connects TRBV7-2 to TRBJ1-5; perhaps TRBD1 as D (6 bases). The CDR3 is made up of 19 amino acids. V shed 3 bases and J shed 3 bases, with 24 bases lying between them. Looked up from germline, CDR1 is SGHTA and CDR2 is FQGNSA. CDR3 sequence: CASSLAGTPRLLYNQPQHF. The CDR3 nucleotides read TGTGCCAGCAGCTTGGCCGGGACACCCCGACTACTTTACAATCAGCCCCAGCATTTT.

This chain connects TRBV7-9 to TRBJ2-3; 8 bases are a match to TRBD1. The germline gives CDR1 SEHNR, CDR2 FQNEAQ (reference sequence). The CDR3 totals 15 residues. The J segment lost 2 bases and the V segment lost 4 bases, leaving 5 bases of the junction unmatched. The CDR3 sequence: CASSSRTGPTDTQYF. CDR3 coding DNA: TGTGCCAGCAGCTCAAGGACAGGGCCCACAGATACGCAGTATTTT.

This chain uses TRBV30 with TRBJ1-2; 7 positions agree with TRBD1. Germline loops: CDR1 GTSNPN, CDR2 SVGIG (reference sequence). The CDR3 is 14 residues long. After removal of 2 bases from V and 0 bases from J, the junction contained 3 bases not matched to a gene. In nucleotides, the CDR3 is TGTGCCTGGAGTCGGGACAGTACTAACTATGGCTACACCTTC. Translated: CAWSRDSTNYGYTF.

The CDR3 DNA sequence: TGTGCCAGCAGTTTACAGGGAGGTAGGAACACTGAAGCTTTCTTT. It specifies CASSLQGGRNTEAFF. The rearrangement links TRBV27 to TRBJ1-1, with D perhaps TRBD1 (5 bases). In germline, CDR1 is MNHEY, CDR2 SMNVEV (reference sequence). The CDR3 totals 15 residues. V lost 2 bases to trimming and J lost 1 base, with 11 bases between them.

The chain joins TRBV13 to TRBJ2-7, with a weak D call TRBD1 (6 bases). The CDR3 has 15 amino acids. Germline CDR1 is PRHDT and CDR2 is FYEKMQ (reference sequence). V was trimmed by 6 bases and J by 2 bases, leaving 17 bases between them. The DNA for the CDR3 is TGTGCCAGCAGTCCCACTTACAGGGACACCTACGAGCAGTACTTC. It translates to CASSPTYRDTYEQYF.

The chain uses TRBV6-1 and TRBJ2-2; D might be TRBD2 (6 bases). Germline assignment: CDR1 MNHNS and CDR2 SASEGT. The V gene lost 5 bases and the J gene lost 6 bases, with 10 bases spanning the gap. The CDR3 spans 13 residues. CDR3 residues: CASSPSGAGELFF. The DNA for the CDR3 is TGTGCCAGCAGTCCGTCGGGGGCCGGGGAGCTGTTTTTT.

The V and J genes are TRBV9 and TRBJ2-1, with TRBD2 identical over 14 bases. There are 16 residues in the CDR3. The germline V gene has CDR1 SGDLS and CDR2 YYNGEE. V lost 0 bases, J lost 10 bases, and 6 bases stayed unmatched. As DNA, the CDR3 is TGTGCCAGCAGCGTAGTGACTAGCGGGAGGGCCGGGGAGCAGTTCTTC. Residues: CASSVVTSGRAGEQFF.

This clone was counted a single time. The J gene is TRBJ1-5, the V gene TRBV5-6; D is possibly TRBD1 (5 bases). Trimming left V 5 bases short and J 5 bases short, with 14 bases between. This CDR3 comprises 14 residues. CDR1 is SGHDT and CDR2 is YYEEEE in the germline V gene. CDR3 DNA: TGTGCCAGCAGACAAACAGGTGGAGATCAGCCCCAGCATTTT. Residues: CASRQTGGDQPQHF.

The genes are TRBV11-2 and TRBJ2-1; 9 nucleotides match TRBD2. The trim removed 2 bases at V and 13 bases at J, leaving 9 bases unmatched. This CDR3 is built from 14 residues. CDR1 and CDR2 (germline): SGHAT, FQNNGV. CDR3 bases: TGTGCCAGCAGCTTATTACAGCGGGAGGCCTCTCAGTTCTTC. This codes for CASSLLQREASQFF.

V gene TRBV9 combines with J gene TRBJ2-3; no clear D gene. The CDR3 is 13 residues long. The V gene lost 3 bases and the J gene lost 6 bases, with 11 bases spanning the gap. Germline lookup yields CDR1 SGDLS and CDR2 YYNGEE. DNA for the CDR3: TGTGCCAGCAGCGCGAGCCCAGACGATACGCAGTATTTT. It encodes CASSASPDDTQYF.

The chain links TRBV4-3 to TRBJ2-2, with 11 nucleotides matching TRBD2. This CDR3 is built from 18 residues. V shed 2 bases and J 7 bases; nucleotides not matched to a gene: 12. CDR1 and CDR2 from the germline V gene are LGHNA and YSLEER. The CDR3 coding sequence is TGCGCCAGCAGCCAATCCATAGCGGGAGGGGCCTACGACGGGGAGCTGTTTTTT. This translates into CASSQSIAGGAYDGELFF.

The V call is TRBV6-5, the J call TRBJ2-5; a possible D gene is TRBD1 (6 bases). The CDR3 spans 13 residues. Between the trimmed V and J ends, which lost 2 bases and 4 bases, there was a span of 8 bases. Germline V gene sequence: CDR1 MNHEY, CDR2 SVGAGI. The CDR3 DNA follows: TGTGCCAGCAGTTACGGGACAACAGAGACCCAGTACTTC. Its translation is CASSYGTTETQYF.

DNA for the CDR3: TGCGCCAGCAGCCAAGATTTCAAGGAGACCCAGTACTTC. Translating it yields CASSQDFKETQYF. The J gene is TRBJ2-5, the V gene TRBV4-3; D not resolved. Trimming stripped 0 bases from V and 5 bases from J, with 7 bases between. The CDR3 totals 13 residues. Germline V gene data show CDR1 as LGHNA and CDR2 as YSLEER.

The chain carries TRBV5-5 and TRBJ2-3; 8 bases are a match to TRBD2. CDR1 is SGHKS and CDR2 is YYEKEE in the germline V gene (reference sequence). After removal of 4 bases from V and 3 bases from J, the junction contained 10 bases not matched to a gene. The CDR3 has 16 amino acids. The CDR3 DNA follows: TGTGCCAGCAGCCTCCTTAGCGGGGCAGAAACAGATACGCAGTATTTT. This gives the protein CASSLLSGAETDTQYF. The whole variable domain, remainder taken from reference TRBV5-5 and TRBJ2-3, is DAGVTQSPTHLIKTRGQQVTLRCSPISGHKSVSWYQQVLGQGPQFIFQYYEKEERGRGNFPDRFSARQFPNYSSELNVNALLLGDSALYLCASSLLSGAETDTQYFGPGTRLTVL.